A selection of T cell receptor beta chains follows, all from one sample in a study of a mutant IDH1 vaccine in newly diagnosed glioma. Their cognate antigens are unknown. The repertoire was sequenced with immunoSEQ multiplex PCR; TCRdb's copy has only in-frame clones and lacks some. Of approximately 62,000 clones in the sample, approximately 85% were seen once. This specimen consisted of PBMCs, obtained from a glioma patient whose treatment included an IDH1 peptide vaccine. All receptors derive from a man aged 25 to 40 with glioma. CDR3s include the opening cysteine and the closing phenylalanine or tryptophan. The D gene is left open where the match is weak.

TRBV5-1	TRBD2	TRBJ2-5	CASSRGGPETQYF
TRBV7-9	-	TRBJ2-3	CASSLSIGTDTQYF
TRBV10-3	TRBD2	TRBJ2-1	CAISESGLAGAREQFF
TRBV5-1	TRBD2	TRBJ2-7	CASSLNSGTSGSYEQYF
TRBV19	TRBD2	TRBJ2-3	CASSIARLAGGQDTQYF
TRBV19	TRBD1	TRBJ1-2	CASTTGGEGYTF
TRBV4-2	TRBD1	TRBJ1-5	CASSREGGGNQPQHF
TRBV6-6	TRBD1	TRBJ1-4	CASSSRTGPMFF
TRBV7-2	-	TRBJ1-4	CASSSPGGLGEKLFF
TRBV6-5	-	TRBJ1-3	CASSYSTGWSGNTIYF
TRBV18	-	TRBJ1-2	CASSELQGASEGYTF
TRBV6-1	TRBD1	TRBJ1-6	CASSGQGAISYNSPLHF
TRBV15	-	TRBJ2-2	CATSRDETDANTGELFF
TRBV7-8	-	TRBJ2-5	CASSLALTARETQYF
TRBV21-1	-	TRBJ2-7	CASSTLRANTNF
TRBV28	TRBD2	TRBJ2-4	CASSPPGTSGGNIQYF
TRBV30	-	TRBJ1-5	CAWSSDSNQPQHF
TRBV6-6	TRBD1	TRBJ2-2	CASSLRTGYTGELFF
TRBV6-5	-	TRBJ1-2	CASSDPANYGYTF
TRBV18	-	TRBJ2-2	CASSPLSPGELFF
TRBV7-9	TRBD2	TRBJ2-7	CASSLNGGGEQYF
TRBV5-1	-	TRBJ1-1	CASSLEANLNTEAFF
TRBV27	TRBD1	TRBJ1-5	CASSRGTGAQPQHF
TRBV5-1	TRBD1	TRBJ2-7	CASSPTGQGAHEQYF
TRBV4-1	TRBD2	TRBJ2-3	CASSNINERGRTDTQYF
TRBV11-2	-	TRBJ2-3	CASSLATYTQYF
TRBV5-6	-	TRBJ2-7	CASIRVGYEQYF
TRBV7-2	TRBD1	TRBJ2-7	CASSSTGTGSYEQYF
TRBV5-4	TRBD1	TRBJ2-7	CASSRDRPSGQYF
TRBV27	-	TRBJ1-3	CASSLDFSSGNTIYF
TRBV2	-	TRBJ2-7	CASSYLYEQYF
TRBV15	-	TRBJ2-3	CATSDSGGLTDTQYF
TRBV30	-	TRBJ1-2	CAWRVQALYGYTF
TRBV7-9	-	TRBJ1-1	CASSRLGRDGTEAFF
TRBV28	-	TRBJ2-1	CASRPDLDNEQFF
TRBV5-1	-	TRBJ2-5	CASSLAEGTQYF
TRBV14	TRBD1	TRBJ2-2	CASSRRQGSRTGELFF
TRBV5-4	-	TRBJ2-7	CASSLEPGHSYEQYF
TRBV7-6	TRBD1	TRBJ2-5	CASSLGRLRGLGETQYF